What follows is one T cell receptor beta chain and its context. Its antigen remains unidentified. No much larger clonotype is one base removed from it; base qualities were not supplied. This sample is drawn from a study of blood T cell repertoires in COVID-19 (dated by TCRdb to the early 2020s). Concerning the study at large: Samples covering the acute and convalescent phases of COVID-19 were provided by collaborators in the United States, Italy and Spain. The material from the prospective study consisted of cDNA or gDNA derived from T cells, B-cell-depleted T cells, or PBMCs. Deeply sampled blood TCRbeta repertoires from subjects exposed to, actively infected with, or recovered from COVID-19 were included in the dataset. The repertoires were released in a freely available public database intended as a resource for research on the immune response to SARS-CoV-2. Samples came from the ongoing ImmuneRACE study (first 160 participants) plus 1,254 subjects from 6 global collaborators. A de-identified subject ID, COVID-19 status, age in years and sex were almost always included in the sample metadata. Where available, HLA class I and class II types were taken from metadata supplied by the sample provider and were not determined by assay-based typing.

Summary of the overall study and its limitations: The amount of clinical and demographic metadata varied by source and participant and was provided uncurated.

The germline V gene supplies CDR1 SGHNT and CDR2 YENEEA. Reading from cysteine to phenylalanine, the CDR3 counts 17 amino acids. Only the CDR3 DNA stays, 51 bases, in frame from base 1. From V the trimming removes 5 bases and from J it removes 0 bases, while the gene matches leave 8 bases of the junction unaccounted for. Enrolling through a virtual design, the prospective study's participants ranged in age from roughly 18 to 89 years and lived across roughly 23 United States geographic areas. In the prospective study, participants were assigned to cohorts based on the clinical history participants reported in a screening survey and a study questionnaire. Recovered participants in ImmuneRACE Cohort 3 were defined by two consecutive negative NP/OP PCR tests, clearance by a healthcare professional, or resolution of symptoms. In the prospective study, whole blood, serum and a nasopharyngeal or oropharyngeal swab were collected from each participant by mobile phlebotomists. Prospective study participants could optionally give additional blood draws and questionnaires over an approximately two-month period. Before DNA extraction, prospective study blood samples were shipped either frozen or at room temperature.

TCRbeta CDR3 regions were amplified from genomic DNA using the immunoSEQ Assay, a bias-controlled multiplex PCR. The authors' pipeline ran thus. Nucleated cell counts per sample were estimated from amplification of reference gene primers within the assay. To quantify the absolute abundance of each unique TCRbeta CDR3 rearrangement, sequence reads were collapsed and filtered. For each sample, productive Simpson clonality was calculated by taking the square root of Simpson's diversity index across productive rearrangements. TCRdb provides this immuneACCESS table in a form limited to in-frame rearrangements. Some clones are lacking; in checked studies, under half of them reflect an unresolved V gene, and why the rest are absent is not known. V and J calls and clone size come straight from that table; D and trimming were deduced from the DNA. In this sample the table shows hundreds of thousands of clones, roughly 85% of which occur a single time. The ten largest clones capture approximately 5.7% of the sample.

Source material: PBMCs or T cells enriched from blood (not recorded which). The receptor was derived from a middle-aged woman who had recovered from COVID-19. The chain employs TRBV11-3 and TRBJ2-3; TRBD2 aligns with 10 central bases. The base sequence is TGTGCCAGCAGCCCCGGGAAGGGACTAGCGAGCACAGATACGCAGTATTTT. It specifies CASSPGKGLASTDTQYF.